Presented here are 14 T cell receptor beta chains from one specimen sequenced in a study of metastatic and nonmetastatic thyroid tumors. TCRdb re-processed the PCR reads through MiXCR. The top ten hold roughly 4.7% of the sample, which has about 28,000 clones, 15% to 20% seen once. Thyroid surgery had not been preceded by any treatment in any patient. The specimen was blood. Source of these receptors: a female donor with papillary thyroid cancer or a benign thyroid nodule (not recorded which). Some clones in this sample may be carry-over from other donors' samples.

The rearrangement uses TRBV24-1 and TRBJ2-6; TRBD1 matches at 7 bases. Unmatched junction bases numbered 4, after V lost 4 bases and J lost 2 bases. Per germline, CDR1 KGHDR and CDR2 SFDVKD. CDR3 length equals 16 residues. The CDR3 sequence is CATSEGDRAGANVLTF. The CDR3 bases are TGTGCCACCAGTGAGGGAGACAGGGCTGGGGCCAACGTCCTGACTTTC.

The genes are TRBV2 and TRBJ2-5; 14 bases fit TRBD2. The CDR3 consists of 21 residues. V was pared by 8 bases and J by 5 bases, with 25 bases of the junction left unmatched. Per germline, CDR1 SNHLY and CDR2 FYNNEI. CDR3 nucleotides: TGTGCCAGCGCAGTCTCCGAAACAAGAGGACTAGCGGGGGGCCCCGGGGAGACCCAGTACTTC. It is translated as CASAVSETRGLAGGPGETQYF. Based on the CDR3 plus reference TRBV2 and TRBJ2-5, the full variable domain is EPEVTQTPSHQVTQMGQEVILRCVPISNHLYFYWYRQILGQKVEFLVSFYNNEISEKSEIFDDQFSVERPDGSNFTLKIRSTKLEDSAMYFCASAVSETRGLAGGPGETQYFGPGTRLLVL.

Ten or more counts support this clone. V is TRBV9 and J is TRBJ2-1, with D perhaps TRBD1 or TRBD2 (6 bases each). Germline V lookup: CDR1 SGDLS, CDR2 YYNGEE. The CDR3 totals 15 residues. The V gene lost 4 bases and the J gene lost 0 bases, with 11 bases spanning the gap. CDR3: CASSKGGSSYNEQFF. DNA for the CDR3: TGTGCCAGCAGCAAGGGGGGAAGCTCCTACAATGAGCAGTTCTTC. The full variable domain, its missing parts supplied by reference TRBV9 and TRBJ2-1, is DSGVTQTPKHLITATGQRVTLRCSPRSGDLSVYWYQQSLDQGLQFLIQYYNGEERAKGNILERFSAQQFPDLHSELNLSSLELGDSALYFCASSKGGSSYNEQFFGPGTRLTVL.

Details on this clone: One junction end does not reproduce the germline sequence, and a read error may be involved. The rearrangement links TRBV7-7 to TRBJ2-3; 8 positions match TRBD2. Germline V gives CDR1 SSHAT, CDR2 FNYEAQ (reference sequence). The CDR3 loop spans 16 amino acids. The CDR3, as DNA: TGTGCTAGCAGCCCCATAGCGGGGACTAGCACAGATACGCAGTATTTT. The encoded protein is CASSPIAGTSTDTQYF.

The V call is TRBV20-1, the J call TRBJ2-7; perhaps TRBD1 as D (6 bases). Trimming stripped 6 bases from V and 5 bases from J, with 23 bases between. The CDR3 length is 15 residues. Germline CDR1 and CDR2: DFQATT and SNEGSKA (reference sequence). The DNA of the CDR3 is TGCAGTGCGAGAAAAGGTACAGGGATGTATGACGAGCAGTACTTC. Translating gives CSARKGTGMYDEQYF.

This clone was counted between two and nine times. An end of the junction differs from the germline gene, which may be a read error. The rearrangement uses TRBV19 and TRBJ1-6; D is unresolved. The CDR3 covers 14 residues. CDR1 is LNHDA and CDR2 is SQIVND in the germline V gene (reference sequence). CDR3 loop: CVSSTALRSSPLHF. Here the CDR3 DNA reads TGTGTCAGTAGTACGGCACTCAGAAGTTCACCCCTCCACTTT.

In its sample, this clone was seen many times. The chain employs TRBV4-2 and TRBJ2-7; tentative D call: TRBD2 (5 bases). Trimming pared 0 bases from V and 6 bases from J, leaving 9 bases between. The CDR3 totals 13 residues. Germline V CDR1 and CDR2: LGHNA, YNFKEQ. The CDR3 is CASSQDWRFEQYF. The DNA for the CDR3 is TGTGCCAGCAGCCAAGATTGGAGGTTCGAGCAGTACTTC.

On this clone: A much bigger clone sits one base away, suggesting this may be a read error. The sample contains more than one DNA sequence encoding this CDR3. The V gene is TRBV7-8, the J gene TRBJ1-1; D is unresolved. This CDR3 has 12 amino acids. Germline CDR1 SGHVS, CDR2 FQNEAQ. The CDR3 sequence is CGTSQVNTEAFF. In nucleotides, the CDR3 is TGTGGGACCTCCCAGGTGAACACTGAAGCTTTCTTT.

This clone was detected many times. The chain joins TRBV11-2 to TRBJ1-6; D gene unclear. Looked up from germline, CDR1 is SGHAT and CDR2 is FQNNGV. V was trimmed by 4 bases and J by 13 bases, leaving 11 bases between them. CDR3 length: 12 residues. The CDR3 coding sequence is TGTGCCAGCAGCTCCGCTTGGAGTCCCCTCCACTTT. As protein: CASSSAWSPLHF.

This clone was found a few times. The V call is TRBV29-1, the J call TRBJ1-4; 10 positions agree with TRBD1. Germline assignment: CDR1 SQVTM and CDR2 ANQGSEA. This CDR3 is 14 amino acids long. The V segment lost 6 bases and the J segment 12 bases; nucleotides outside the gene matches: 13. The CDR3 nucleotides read TGCAGCGTCGCGGGGGGGACAGGGGAAATCGAACTGTTTTTT. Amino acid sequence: CSVAGGTGEIELFF.

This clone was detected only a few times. The CDR3, as DNA: TGTGCCAGCAGCCTCAGGGTCGGCAGTCTTAATTCACCCCTCCACTTT. Encoded protein: CASSLRVGSLNSPLHF. V usage is TRBV12-3 or TRBV12-4 and J usage is TRBJ1-6, with a tentative D call TRBD1 (5 bases). V lost 6 bases, J lost 6 bases, and 18 bases lay in between. This CDR3 is built from 16 residues.

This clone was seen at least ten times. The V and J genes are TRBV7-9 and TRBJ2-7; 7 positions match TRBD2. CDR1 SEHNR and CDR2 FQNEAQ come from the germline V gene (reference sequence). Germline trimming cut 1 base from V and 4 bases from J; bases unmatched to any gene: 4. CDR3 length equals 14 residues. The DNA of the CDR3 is TGTGCCAGCAGCTTAGGGGACGGGGGGTACGAGCAGTACTTC. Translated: CASSLGDGGYEQYF.

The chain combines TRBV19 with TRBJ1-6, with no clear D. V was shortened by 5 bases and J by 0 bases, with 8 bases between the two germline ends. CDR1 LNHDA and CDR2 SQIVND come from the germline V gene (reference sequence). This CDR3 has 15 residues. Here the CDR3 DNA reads TGTGCCAGTAGTCTCCGGAGCTCCTATAATTCACCCCTCCACTTT. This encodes CASSLRSSYNSPLHF.

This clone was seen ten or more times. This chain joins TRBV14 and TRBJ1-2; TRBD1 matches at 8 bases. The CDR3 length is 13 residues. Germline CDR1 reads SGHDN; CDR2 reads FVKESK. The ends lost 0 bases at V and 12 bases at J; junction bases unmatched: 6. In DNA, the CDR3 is TGTGCCAGCAGCCAAGAGTGGGACAGGATAAACACCTTC. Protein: CASSQEWDRINTF.